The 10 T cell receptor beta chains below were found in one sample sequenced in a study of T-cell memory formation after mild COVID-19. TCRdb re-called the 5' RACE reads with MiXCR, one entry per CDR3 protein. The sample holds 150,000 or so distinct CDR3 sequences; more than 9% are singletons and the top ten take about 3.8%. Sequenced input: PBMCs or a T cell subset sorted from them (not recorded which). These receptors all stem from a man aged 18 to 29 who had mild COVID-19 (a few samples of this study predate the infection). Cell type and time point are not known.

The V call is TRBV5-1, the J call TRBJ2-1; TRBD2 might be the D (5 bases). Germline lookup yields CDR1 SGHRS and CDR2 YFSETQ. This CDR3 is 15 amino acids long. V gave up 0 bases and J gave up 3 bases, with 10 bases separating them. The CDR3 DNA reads TGCGCCAGCAGCTTGGCGGCTAGCCTCTACAATGAGCAGTTCTTC. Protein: CASSLAASLYNEQFF.

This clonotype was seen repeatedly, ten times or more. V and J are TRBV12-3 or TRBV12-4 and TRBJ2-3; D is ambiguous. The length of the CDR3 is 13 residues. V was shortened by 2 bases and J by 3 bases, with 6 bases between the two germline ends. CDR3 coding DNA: TGTGCCAGCAGTTTATCAGTTACAGATACGCAGTATTTT. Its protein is CASSLSVTDTQYF.

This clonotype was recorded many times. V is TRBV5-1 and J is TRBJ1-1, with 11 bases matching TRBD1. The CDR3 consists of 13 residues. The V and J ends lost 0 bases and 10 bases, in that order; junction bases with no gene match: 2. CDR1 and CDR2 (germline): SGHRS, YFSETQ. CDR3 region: CASSLGDRGSAFF. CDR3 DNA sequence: TGCGCCAGCAGCTTGGGGGACAGGGGGTCAGCTTTCTTT.

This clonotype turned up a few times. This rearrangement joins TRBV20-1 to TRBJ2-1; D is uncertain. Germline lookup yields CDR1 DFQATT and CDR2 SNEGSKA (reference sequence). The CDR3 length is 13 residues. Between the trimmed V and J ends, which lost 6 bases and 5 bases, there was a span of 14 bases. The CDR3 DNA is TGCAGTGCCGGTCGCAACTCGAACAATGAGCAGTTCTTC. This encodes CSAGRNSNNEQFF.

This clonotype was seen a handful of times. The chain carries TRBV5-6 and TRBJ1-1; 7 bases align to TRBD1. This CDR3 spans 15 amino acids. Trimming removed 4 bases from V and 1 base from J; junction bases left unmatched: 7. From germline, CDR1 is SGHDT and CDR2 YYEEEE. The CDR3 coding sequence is TGTGCCAGCAGCCGAGAGGGGGCGGGGAACACTGAAGCTTTCTTT. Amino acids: CASSREGAGNTEAFF.

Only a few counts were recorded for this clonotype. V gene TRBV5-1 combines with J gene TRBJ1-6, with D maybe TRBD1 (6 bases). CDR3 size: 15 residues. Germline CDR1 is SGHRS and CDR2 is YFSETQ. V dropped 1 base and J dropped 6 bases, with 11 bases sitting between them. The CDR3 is CASSLWGASNSPLHF. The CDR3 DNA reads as TGCGCCAGCAGCTTGTGGGGGGCTAGTAATTCACCCCTCCACTTT.

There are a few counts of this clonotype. The CDR3 reads CSAVMGGTEAFF. CDR3 sequence (DNA): TGCAGCGCTGTCATGGGGGGCACTGAAGCTTTCTTT. The rearrangement joins TRBV29-1 to TRBJ1-1, with D perhaps matching TRBD1 (5 bases). The V end lost 7 bases, the J end lost 4 bases, and 13 bases lay between the germline ends. Germline CDR1 is SQVTM and CDR2 is ANQGSEA. There are 12 residues in the CDR3.

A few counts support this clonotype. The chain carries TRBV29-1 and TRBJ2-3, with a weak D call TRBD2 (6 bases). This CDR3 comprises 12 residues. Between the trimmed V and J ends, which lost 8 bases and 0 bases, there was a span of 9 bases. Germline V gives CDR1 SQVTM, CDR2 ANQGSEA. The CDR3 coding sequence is TGCAGCTCTCGGGAGAGCACAGATACGCAGTATTTT. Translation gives CSSRESTDTQYF.

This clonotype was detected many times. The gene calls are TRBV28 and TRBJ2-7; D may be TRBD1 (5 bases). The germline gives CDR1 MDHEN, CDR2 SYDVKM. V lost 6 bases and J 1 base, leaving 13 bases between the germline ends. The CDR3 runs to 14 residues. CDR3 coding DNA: TGTGCCAGCAGCAGACAGCCTCTATCCTACGAGCAGTACGTC. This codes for CASSRQPLSYEQYV.

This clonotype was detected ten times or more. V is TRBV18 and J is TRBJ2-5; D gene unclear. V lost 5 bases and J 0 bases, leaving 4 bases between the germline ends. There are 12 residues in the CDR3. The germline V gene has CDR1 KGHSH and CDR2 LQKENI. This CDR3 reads CASSYDQETQYF. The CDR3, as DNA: TGTGCCAGCTCATACGACCAAGAGACCCAGTACTTC.